These T cell receptor beta chains were read from a single sample in a study. TCRdb recomputed calls from the 5' RACE reads with MiXCR, one row per CDR3 protein. The table shows 55,000 to 70,000 distinct CDR3 sequences, with around 28% occurring only once. Sequenced material: tumor-infiltrating memory CD4+ T cells sorted from the breast tumor. These receptors were taken from a female donor with breast cancer. Each CDR3 is given with its conserved first and last residue. Fields, in order: clone size, V gene, J gene, D gene, CDR3 DNA, CDR3 protein. D genes are given only for firm matches. Clone size is not always given. Where it is, it says once, few, many or a class for expanded clones.

NA,TRBV5-1,TRBJ2-7,NA,TGCGCCAGCAGCTTGGGAGTCGGTTCCCTCTACGAGCAGTACTTC,CASSLGVGSLYEQYF
many,TRBV20-1,TRBJ2-5,TRBD2,TGCAGTGCCCCCGGGGGGAGTTGGGAGACCCAGTACTTC,CSAPGGSWETQYF
many,TRBV5-1,TRBJ2-3,NA,TGCGCCAGCAGCGAGAGGGGGTCTGGCACAGATACGCAGTATTTT,CASSERGSGTDTQYF
few,TRBV7-3,TRBJ2-2,NA,TGTGCCAGCAGTTCGGGAGTGAACACCGGGGAGCTGTTTTTT,CASSSGVNTGELFF
many,TRBV5-1,TRBJ1-2,TRBD1,TGCGCCAGCAGCCCGGGGACAGTCTATGGCTACACCTTC,CASSPGTVYGYTF
NA,TRBV4-3,TRBJ2-2,NA,TGCGCCAGCAGCCAAGATTGGGGGTTCGGCACCGGGGAGCTGTTTTTT,CASSQDWGFGTGELFF
many,TRBV6-2/TRBV6-3,TRBJ1-2,NA,TGTGCCAGCAGTGACAGTTACTATGGCTACACCTTC,CASSDSYYGYTF
NA,TRBV7-8,TRBJ2-3,NA,TGTGCCAGCAAAGGAATAGGGGCTACCACAGATACGCAGTATTTT,CASKGIGATTDTQYF
NA,TRBV7-8,TRBJ2-3,NA,TGTGCCAGCAGCTTAGTATTTGCGGCCGCAGCTAGCACAGATACGCAGTATTTT,CASSLVFAAAASTDTQYF
few,TRBV20-1,TRBJ1-2,NA,TGCAGTGCTAGAGCGGCTTTGGACAGCGGAGTTGGCTACACCTTC,CSARAALDSGVGYTF
NA,TRBV11-3,TRBJ1-1,NA,TGTGCCAGCAGCTTAGGTACAGGGAGAAAGGACACTGAAGCTTTCTTT,CASSLGTGRKDTEAFF
NA,TRBV3-1,TRBJ2-3,NA,TGTGCCAGCAGCCAGGGGGGGCCAGATACGCAGTATTTT,CASSQGGPDTQYF
few,TRBV4-3,TRBJ2-3,TRBD2,TGCGCCAGCAGCCGAGGGACTAGCGGGGCGGCAGATACGCAGTATTTT,CASSRGTSGAADTQYF
NA,TRBV7-6,TRBJ1-5,NA,TGTGCCAGCAGCTTAGGGGGACGGGCAAATCAGCCCCAGCATTTT,CASSLGGRANQPQHF
NA,TRBV7-2,TRBJ2-5,NA,TGTGCCAGCAGCTCGGGACCGCCCATCGAGACCCAGTACTTC,CASSSGPPIETQYF
few,TRBV24-1,TRBJ2-7,TRBD2,TGTGCCACCAGTGTGGGCGCCGGTAGCGGGGACGAGCAGTACTTC,CATSVGAGSGDEQYF
NA,TRBV15,TRBJ1-1,NA,TGTGCCACCAGCCGTAAAGGAGGGACTGAAGCTTTCTTT,CATSRKGGTEAFF
many,TRBV5-5,TRBJ2-3,TRBD2,TGTGCCAGCAGCTTGGACCTAGCGGGACGACAACTCACAGATACGCAGTATTTT,CASSLDLAGRQLTDTQYF
NA,TRBV24-1,TRBJ2-3,TRBD2,TGTGCCACCAGTTTCGGACTAGAAGCAGATACGCAGTATTTT,CATSFGLEADTQYF
few,TRBV7-2,TRBJ1-2,NA,TGTGCCAGCAGCCCGGACAGACCTATCTTCGGCTACACCTTC,CASSPDRPIFGYTF
NA,TRBV7-9,TRBJ2-5,NA,TGTGCCAGCAGCCCACTCTTAAGGGTTGAGACCCAGTACTTC,CASSPLLRVETQYF
NA,TRBV5-1,TRBJ2-1,TRBD2,TGCGCCAGCAGCTTGGAAGGACTAGAAGGGTTCTTC,CASSLEGLEGFF